The entry below describes one T cell receptor (beta chain). What it binds is unknown. Profiling relied on immunoSEQ multiplex PCR, and the TCRdb table lists in-frame clones only, not all of them. The table shows hundreds of thousands of clones, with around 79% occurring only once. The V gene end was trimmed by 5 bases and the J gene end by 8 bases; junction bases not matched to a gene: 12. Germline values: CDR1 KGHSH, CDR2 LQKENI. The length of the CDR3 is 16 residues. These data come from a study of shared clonotypes between healthy human individuals. Findings of the study overall: Rarefaction indicated that sorted-subset sequencing remained incomplete although depth was large. Shared clonotypes across all four donors exceeded non-shared ones in generation probability.

The chain combines TRBV18 with TRBJ2-3, with 11 bases matching TRBD2. The sequencing input was memory CD4+ T cells sorted from blood. Subset here: CD45RA-negative fraction. This TCR was sampled from a man aged 25 to 40 in good health. CDR3 nucleotide sequence: TGTGCCAGCTCATGGAGTAGCGGGAGGGCCCAGGGTACGCAGTATTTT. It encodes CASSWSSGRAQGTQYF.